This T cell receptor (beta chain) was documented in a study of beta chain features in type 1 diabetes. V gave up 4 bases and J gave up 4 bases, with 5 bases separating them. CDR1 and CDR2 from the germline V gene are SGDLS and YYNGEE. The CDR3 length is 11 residues. Central memory, naive, regulatory and stem cell-like memory CD4+ cells were sorted by CD45RO/CCR7/CD25/CD127/CD95/CD27. Study-level findings and limits: Naive, central memory and Treg TCRB repertoires seemed to resemble each other more closely in patients than they did in healthy donors.

Investigators reverse transcribed all isolated RNA, so they sequenced expressed TCRB transcripts. Some clones are missing from TCRdb's copy, which holds only in-frame ones; the method was immunoSEQ multiplex PCR. Of hundreds of thousands of clones in the sample, approximately 15% were seen once. With respect to this clone: What it binds is not known.

This clonotype originated in a young man in good health. The rearrangement joins TRBV9 to TRBJ2-5; D unclear. The sequenced sample was naive CD4+ T cells from blood. DNA of the CDR3: TGTGCCAGCAGCAGTTCAGAGACCCAGTACTTC. This codes for CASSSSETQYF.